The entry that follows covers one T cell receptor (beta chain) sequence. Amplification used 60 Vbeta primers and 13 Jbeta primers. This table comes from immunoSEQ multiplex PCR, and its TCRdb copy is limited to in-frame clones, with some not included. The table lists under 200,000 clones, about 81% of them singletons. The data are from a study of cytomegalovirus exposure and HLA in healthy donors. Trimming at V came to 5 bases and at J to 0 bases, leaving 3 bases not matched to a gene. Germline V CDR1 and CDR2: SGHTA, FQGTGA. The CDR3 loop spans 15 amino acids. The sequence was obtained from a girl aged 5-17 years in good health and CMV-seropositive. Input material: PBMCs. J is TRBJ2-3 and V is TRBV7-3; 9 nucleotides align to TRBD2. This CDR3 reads CASSPSGISTDTQYF. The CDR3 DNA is TGTGCCAGCAGCCCTAGCGGGATTAGCACAGATACGCAGTATTTT.